This T cell receptor beta chain originates from a study of blood T cell repertoires in COVID-19. Study as a whole: Collection of acute and convalescent COVID-19 samples took place in the United States, Italy and Spain. Nucleic acid was either cDNA or gDNA, and it came from T cells, B-cell-depleted T cells, or PBMCs.

The CDR3 length is 15 residues. Trimming cost V 8 bases and J 6 bases; bases outside gene matches: 14. Germline values: CDR1 MRHNA, CDR2 SNTAGT. As processed by the authors: Reference gene primers were amplified, and this amplification served to estimate nucleated cell counts. TCRdb keeps only in-frame clones here, not all; method: immunoSEQ multiplex PCR. V, J and clone size are taken as reported in that table, and D and trimming were inferred from the DNA itself. The repertoire includes 150,000 or so clones, 75% to 85% of them detected once, and more than 3.5% sits in the top ten. Source material: peripheral blood. The sequence came from an elderly woman with active or convalescent COVID-19. V and J are TRBV6-4 and TRBJ1-1; TRBD1 matches 8 bases. The CDR3 sequence: CASSRTGRGSAEAFF. DNA for the CDR3: TGTGCCAGCTCACGGACAGGGCGGGGGTCGGCTGAAGCTTTCTTT.